Below are 2 T cell receptor beta chains sequenced from a single sample in a study of T cells in Graves' hyperthyroidism and ophthalmopathy. TCR beta CDR3 region amplification was performed from RNA transcripts. A first-round RT-PCR of the TCR CDR3 used the HTBI primer set. TCRdb independently ran MiXCR on the multiplex PCR reads; one entry per CDR3 protein. The sample shows about 530,000 distinct CDR3 sequences, about a sixth of them seen only once. Sequencing used blood. The source is a woman younger than 35 with Graves' ophthalmopathy.

This clonotype was picked up many times. The V gene is TRBV28, the J gene TRBJ2-7, with D unclear. From germline, CDR1 is MDHEN and CDR2 SYDVKM. V was trimmed by 3 bases and J by 2 bases, leaving 5 bases between them. The CDR3 runs 12 residues. The CDR3 DNA is TGTGCCAGCAGTTTGCCCCCCTACGAGCAGTACTTC. This translates into CASSLPPYEQYF.

Many counts were recorded for this clonotype. This chain joins TRBV7-8 and TRBJ1-3; D unresolved. The CDR3 has 19 residues. V lost 2 bases and J lost 0, with 20 bases in between. The germline CDR1 and CDR2 sequences are SGHVS and FQNEAQ. CDR3 nucleotide sequence: TGTGCCAGCAGCTTATGGCAGCGCTTTGAGGTCGGCTCTGGAAACACCATATATTTT. Residues: CASSLWQRFEVGSGNTIYF.